The next 11 T cell receptor beta chains were all read from a single sample in a study of human T cells and chemical hapten exposure. Time point meaning: patch test 2, 6 weeks after DPC sensitization. Treatment meaning: therapeutic diphenylcyclopropenone sensitization with weekly scalp DPC. TCRdb reprocessed the RACE reads via MiXCR and lists one record per CDR3 protein. This sample has 80,000 to 100,000 distinct CDR3 sequences, with 7.5% to 10% found just once. The sequencing used whole blood, collected in connection with sensitization to the hapten diphenylcyclopropenone (DPC). All receptors come from a woman in her thirties or forties with alopecia areata. Some clones in this sample may be carry-over from other donors' samples.

This clonotype occurred many times. The chain employs TRBV7-2 and TRBJ2-3; 9 nucleotides match TRBD1. The CDR3 runs 18 residues. The germline V gene encodes CDR1 SGHTA and CDR2 FQGNSA. The V and J ends lost 5 bases and 0 bases, in that order; junction bases with no gene match: 12. In nucleotides, the CDR3 is TGTGCCAGCAGCCTTCGGGACAGGGCGTTTCCAAGCACAGATACGCAGTATTTT. This gives the protein CASSLRDRAFPSTDTQYF.

The J gene is TRBJ2-2, the V gene TRBV21-1; the table names TRBD1, a call not compared with the DNA. TRBV21-1 corresponds to a pseudogene. This CDR3 contains 17 residues. CDR3 protein: CAYKKGVAYPNTGELFF. The CDR3 DNA follows: TGTGCCTACAAAAAGGGGGTAGCGTACCCGAACACCGGGGAGCTGTTTTTT.

About this clonotype itself: Mismatch with germline at one junction end may stem from a read error. This chain uses TRBV27 with TRBJ1-3; D might be TRBD1 (6 bases). The CDR3 length is 14 residues. Germline V gene lookup returns CDR1 MNHEY and CDR2 SMNVEV (reference sequence). The CDR3 sequence is CASRGHTSGNTIYF. For the CDR3, the DNA is TGTGCCAGCAGGGGACATACCTCTGGAAACACCATATATTTC.

In this sample, this clonotype turned up a few times. The chain employs TRBV2 and TRBJ2-7; D is ambiguous. Germline CDR1 SNHLY, CDR2 FYNNEI. V lost 5 bases, J lost 3 bases, and 14 bases lay in between. The CDR3 has 14 amino acids. CDR3 amino acids: CASSRFPPLYEQYF. The CDR3 nucleotides are TGTGCCAGCAGTCGATTCCCCCCCCTCTACGAGCAGTACTTC. The variable domain in full, completed from reference TRBV2 and TRBJ2-7, reads EPEVTQTPSHQVTQMGQEVILRCVPISNHLYFYWYRQILGQKVEFLVSFYNNEISEKSEIFDDQFSVERPDGSNFTLKIRSTKLEDSAMYFCASSRFPPLYEQYFGPGTRLTVT.

This clonotype was picked up many times. The chain recombines TRBV29-1 with TRBJ1-5; D is ambiguous. The CDR3 has 17 residues. Germline assignment: CDR1 SQVTM and CDR2 ANQGSEA. V was pared by 2 bases and J by 0 bases, with 17 bases between. CDR3: CSVEKYKGQHSNQPQHF. The CDR3 region has the DNA TGCAGCGTTGAAAAGTATAAAGGCCAGCATAGCAATCAGCCCCAGCATTTT.

At least ten counts were recorded for this clonotype. The V call is TRBV3-1, the J call TRBJ2-6; no clear D gene. Trimming removed 4 bases at V and 3 bases at J, with 4 bases between. Germline V gene data show CDR1 as LGHDT and CDR2 as YNNKEL (reference sequence). CDR3 size: 13 residues. CDR3 protein: CASSPHGANVLTF. The CDR3 bases are TGTGCCAGCAGCCCCCATGGGGCCAACGTCCTGACTTTC.

This clonotype was detected only a few times. The DNA of the CDR3 is TGCAGTGCTAGTTTAAGAACAGATACGCAGTATTTT. Protein sequence: CSASLRTDTQYF. V usage is TRBV20-1 and J usage is TRBJ2-3; D is uncertain. Trimming took off 3 bases at V and 3 bases at J, with 7 bases between the two ends. Germline CDR1 is DFQATT and CDR2 is SNEGSKA (reference sequence). The CDR3 is 12 residues long.

This clonotype was seen more than once but under ten times. The chain recombines TRBV24-1 with TRBJ1-5; 8 bases match TRBD1. This CDR3 is 15 amino acids long. Trimming at V came to 5 bases and at J to 5 bases, leaving 7 bases not matched to a gene. The germline V gene has CDR1 KGHDR and CDR2 SFDVKD. DNA of the CDR3: TGTGCCACCAGTGGTAATACAGGGGGATATCAGCCCCAGCATTTT. This gives the protein CATSGNTGGYQPQHF.

V usage is TRBV28 and J usage is TRBJ2-7; 12 positions agree with TRBD1. V lost 5 bases to trimming and J lost 5 bases; unmatched junction nucleotides: 7. Germline CDR1 reads MDHEN; CDR2 reads SYDVKM. This CDR3 is 15 amino acids long. The CDR3 nucleotides read TGTGCCAGCAGTCGTTCCGGGACAGGGGGCAACGAGCAGTACTTC. The encoded protein is CASSRSGTGGNEQYF.

This chain links TRBV29-1 with TRBJ2-7; D gene uncertain. The CDR3 length is 12 residues. Germline V lookup: CDR1 SQVTM, CDR2 ANQGSEA. The V end was cut by 2 bases, the J end by 6 bases, with 11 bases between. The CDR3 bases are TGCAGCGTTGAAAAAGATACCTCCGAGCAGTACTTC. Translation gives CSVEKDTSEQYF.

The rearrangement uses TRBV19 and TRBJ1-1; no firm D call. The V and J ends lost 7 bases and 0 bases respectively, with 12 bases between them. This CDR3 contains 14 residues. The germline V gene has CDR1 LNHDA and CDR2 SQIVND (reference sequence). The CDR3 region is CASTGLTMNTEAFF. The CDR3 DNA is TGTGCCAGTACCGGACTAACCATGAACACTGAAGCTTTCTTT.